What follows describes a single T cell receptor (beta chain). Its recognized antigen is unknown. Base-call qualities are not available, and no considerably larger clone is one nucleotide away. Receptors were amplified or captured by PCR. Sequencing relied on an Illumina HiSeq 2000. TCRdb reprocessing: public reads trimmed at Q25 with fastp, clones called with MiXCR, in-frame beta chains kept. Every CDR3 protein is listed once, alongside the most common genes and DNA of its rows. This sample holds about 21,000 distinct CDR3 sequences; more than 30% were observed only once. The top ten clones comprise 12% of the sample. This entry comes from a study of tumor-infiltrating lymphocytes in oesophageal squamous cell carcinoma (dated by TCRdb to between 2015 and 2016). This receptor was identified in a male donor with esophageal squamous cell carcinoma. The sequenced sample consisted of esophageal tumor tissue.

The sequenced DNA is TGTGCCAGCAGCGGGACCATCAACAATGAGCAGTTCTTC. This sequence encodes CASSGTINNEQFF. The rearrangement joined TRBV7-6 to TRBJ2-5; the D gene is possibly TRBD1 or TRBD2, each agreeing over 5 bases. The DNA end is a closer match to TRBJ2-1, so the J assignment may be wrong. Based on the germline V gene, the CDR1 and CDR2 sequences are SGHVS and FNYEAQ. The CDR3 runs 13 residues from the cysteine to the phenylalanine. Left in the record is the CDR3 DNA by itself, 39 bases read in frame from the first base.